A selection of T cell receptor beta chains follows, all from one sample in a study of T cell responses to AZD1222 COVID-19 vaccine. The data were produced by immunoSEQ multiplex PCR, yet TCRdb's version contains in-frame clones alone and is incomplete. The table lists roughly 100,000 clones, 75% to 90% of them singletons. The sequenced sample was peripheral blood, obtained 28 days after the second AZD1222 dose. The receptors stem from an adult who received the AZD1222 COVID-19 vaccine. The CDR3 runs from the conserved cysteine through the conserved F or W. Each record gives: D gene, clone size, J gene, V gene, CDR3 protein, CDR3 DNA. D genes are given only for firm matches. Size tells how often a clone was seen (once, few, many) or the class of an expanded clone, and some rows leave it out.

>TRBD1|-|TRBJ1-5|TRBV7-8
CASSLLSGQGNQPQHF
TGTGCCAGCAGCTTACTATCGGGACAGGGAAATCAGCCCCAGCATTTT
>-|-|TRBJ1-2|TRBV5-5
CASSPGMGRNHGYTF
TGTGCCAGCAGCCCGGGGATGGGGCGGAATCATGGCTACACCTTC
>-|-|TRBJ1-1|TRBV9
CASSEGLTAMNTEAFF
TGTGCCAGCAGCGAGGGATTGACAGCAATGAACACTGAAGCTTTCTTT
>TRBD1|-|TRBJ2-7|TRBV6-1
CASSESSGGSYEQYF
TGTGCCAGCAGTGAATCGTCAGGGGGATCCTACGAGCAGTACTTC
>-|-|TRBJ2-7|TRBV28
CASSPSQLSYEQYF
TGTGCCAGCAGCCCCTCCCAGCTGTCCTACGAGCAGTACTTC
>-|-|TRBJ1-1|TRBV7-2
CASSTRWGGNTEAFF
TGTGCCAGCAGCACTCGTTGGGGGGGTAACACTGAAGCTTTCTTT
>-|once|TRBJ1-3|TRBV9
CASSEGDTASGNTIYF
TGTGCCAGCAGCGAGGGAGACACCGCCTCTGGAAACACCATATATTTT
>TRBD2|-|TRBJ2-7|TRBV5-1
CASSPMGLAGGPREQYF
TGCGCCAGCAGCCCAATGGGACTAGCGGGAGGCCCTCGAGAGCAGTACTTC
>-|-|TRBJ2-3|TRBV24-1
CATSDLGFKGPDTQYF
TGTGCCACCAGTGATTTGGGGTTTAAGGGGCCAGATACGCAGTATTTT
>-|-|TRBJ2-5|TRBV28
CASSPPPLGARETQYF
TGTGCCAGCAGTCCGCCCCCGTTGGGGGCCCGGGAGACCCAGTACTTC
>TRBD1|-|TRBJ2-3|TRBV7-9
CATRQGPSTDTQYF
TGTGCCACCAGACAGGGGCCCAGCACAGATACGCAGTATTTT
>TRBD1|-|TRBJ1-3|TRBV15
CATSRDSGQPFSGNTIYF
TGTGCCACCAGCAGAGATTCGGGACAGCCTTTCTCTGGAAACACCATATATTTT
>-|-|TRBJ1-6|TRBV28
CASRAIFVSPLHF
TGTGCCAGCAGGGCGATCTTCGTTTCACCCCTCCACTTT
>TRBD1|-|TRBJ2-3|TRBV7-2
CASSPHEGAEADTQYF
TGTGCCAGCAGCCCGCACGAGGGGGCGGAGGCAGATACGCAGTATTTT
>TRBD1|-|TRBJ1-1|TRBV10-1
CASITQGQTEAFF
TGCGCCAGCATTACCCAGGGACAGACTGAAGCTTTCTTT
>-|-|TRBJ1-3|TRBV28
CASTSDRATGNTIYF
TGTGCCAGCACCTCGGATAGGGCGACTGGAAACACCATATATTTT
>TRBD1|-|TRBJ1-4|TRBV19
CASTQRRDSREKLFF
TGTGCCAGTACTCAAAGGAGGGACAGCCGTGAAAAACTGTTTTTT
>-|-|TRBJ1-1|TRBV3-1/TRBV3-2
CASNKDGYRNTEAFF
TGTGCCAGCAACAAGGACGGCTACCGGAACACTGAAGCTTTCTTT
>TRBD1|-|TRBJ2-7|TRBV30
CAWSVSTGGKSYEQYF
TGTGCCTGGAGTGTCTCGACAGGGGGCAAGTCCTACGAGCAGTACTTC
>TRBD1|-|TRBJ2-7|TRBV3-1/TRBV3-2
CASSLVLTGGYEQYF
TGTGCCAGCAGCCTAGTACTGACAGGGGGCTACGAGCAGTACTTC
>-|-|TRBJ2-7|TRBV5-6
CASSLGTEYEQYF
TGTGCCAGCAGCTTGGGTACAGAGTACGAGCAGTACTTC
>TRBD1|-|TRBJ1-1|TRBV19
CASRTGATEAFF
TGTGCCTCACGGACAGGGGCCACTGAAGCTTTCTTT
>-|-|TRBJ2-1|TRBV19
CASSIGLNNEQFF
TGTGCCAGTAGTATCGGGCTGAACAATGAGCAGTTCTTC
>TRBD2|-|TRBJ2-3|TRBV30
CAWSVEWLAGPISTDTQYF
TGTGCCTGGAGTGTAGAGTGGCTAGCGGGCCCCATTAGCACAGATACGCAGTATTTT
>-|-|TRBJ1-3|TRBV28
CASSSRGRTGNTIYF
TGTGCCAGCAGTTCTAGGGGAAGAACTGGAAACACCATATATTTT
>-|-|TRBJ1-1|TRBV6-5
CASRRSMNTEAFF
TGTGCCAGCAGACGTTCCATGAACACTGAAGCTTTCTTT
>TRBD1|-|TRBJ1-5|TRBV2
CASRPGQGQPQHF
TGTGCCAGCAGACCGGGACAGGGACAGCCCCAGCATTTT
>-|-|TRBJ1-1|TRBV20-1
CSASAGTIDTEAFF
TGCAGTGCTAGTGCCGGGACAATAGACACTGAAGCTTTCTTT
>-|-|TRBJ2-3|TRBV9
CASSIQAGTDTQYF
TGTGCCAGCAGCATCCAAGCGGGCACAGATACGCAGTATTTT
>-|-|TRBJ1-2|TRBV19
CASSIGALGGGYTF
TGTGCCAGTAGTATAGGGGCTCTAGGTGGTGGCTACACCTTC
>TRBD1|-|TRBJ2-2|TRBV7-2
CASSSQGLGNTGELFF
TGTGCCAGCAGCTCACAGGGGTTAGGGAACACCGGGGAGCTGTTTTTT
>-|-|TRBJ2-3|TRBV19
CASSRGDLTTDTQYF
TGTGCCAGTAGTAGAGGGGATTTAACCACAGATACGCAGTATTTT